One and the same sample provided the 3 T cell receptor beta chains below, sequenced in a study of blood T cell repertoires in COVID-19. TCRdb's table, derived via immunoSEQ multiplex PCR, lists solely in-frame clones and lacks some. This sample carries 75,000 to 95,000 clones, about 70% of them seen once, and the ten largest clones take about 26%. The specimen was peripheral blood. The receptors come from a woman in her sixties or seventies in a cohort sampled during active or convalescent COVID-19.

In the case of this clone: Relative to the germline gene, one junction end is altered; a read error may explain this. The chain combines TRBV4-2 with TRBJ1-6; D not certain. The length of the CDR3 is 16 residues. Germline values: CDR1 LGHNA, CDR2 YNFKEQ. The CDR3 loop reads CAGSQVLQRGNSPLHF. The CDR3, as DNA: TGTGCCGGCAGCCAAGTTCTACAGCGAGGGAATTCACCCCTCCACTTT.

This rearrangement joins TRBV5-1 to TRBJ2-7; the match to TRBD1 covers 7 bases. The CDR3 consists of 16 residues. Trimming removed 1 base from V and 2 bases from J; junction bases left unmatched: 9. Germline V lookup: CDR1 SGHRS, CDR2 YFSETQ. CDR3 bases: TGCGCCAGCAGCTTGTCCACAAACACAGGGGCCTACGAGCAGTACTTC. It is translated as CASSLSTNTGAYEQYF.

The chain recombines TRBV9 with TRBJ2-3; 12 nucleotides agree with TRBD1. This CDR3 has 15 amino acids. CDR1 and CDR2 (germline): SGDLS, YYNGEE. Unmatched junction bases numbered 3, after V lost 0 bases and J lost 7 bases. The CDR3 DNA reads as TGTGCCAGCAGCGTAGGGGACAGGGGGCGTTATACGCAGTATTTT. Its translation is CASSVGDRGRYTQYF.